Below are 28 T cell receptor beta chains sequenced from a single sample in a study of blood T cell repertoires in COVID-19 (dated by TCRdb to 2018 to 2020). Libraries were built with the immunoSEQ multiplex PCR assay. Imported from immuneACCESS, the table was reduced by TCRdb to in-frame sequences with V and J called. These copies leave out some clones; in studies compared against another copy, an unresolved V gene accounts for under half, and the cause of the remainder is not known. The sample table holds roughly 400,000 clones, of which roughly 90% were seen once. Clones ranked in the top ten supply approximately 1.3% of the sample. The sample was PBMCs or T cells enriched from blood (not recorded which). These receptors all stem from a woman under 30 who had been exposed to COVID-19.

The chain links TRBV27 to TRBJ2-7; D is perhaps TRBD1 (5 bases). The CDR3 has 14 amino acids. Germline V gene sequence: CDR1 MNHEY, CDR2 SMNVEV (reference sequence). Trimming left V 5 bases short and J 3 bases short, with 14 bases between. CDR3 sequence: CASSPRTFFYEQYF. The CDR3 coding sequence is TGTGCCAGCAGTCCCCGGACATTTTTCTACGAGCAGTACTTC.

This chain uses TRBV5-5 with TRBJ1-2; D call uncertain. The germline CDR1 and CDR2 sequences are SGHKS and YYEKEE (reference sequence). The CDR3 runs to 16 residues. The V and J ends lost 4 bases and 4 bases respectively, with 20 bases between them. CDR3: CASSLDYTPFSYGYTF. The CDR3 DNA follows: TGTGCCAGCAGCCTGGACTACACCCCCTTCAGCTATGGCTACACCTTC.

For the CDR3, the DNA is TGTGCCAGCAGCCCAACAGGACAGGGGGCGTTTGAGACCCAGTACTTC. Its protein is CASSPTGQGAFETQYF. The chain links TRBV7-3 to TRBJ2-5; 11 nucleotides line up with TRBD1. The CDR3 is made up of 16 amino acids. Germline values: CDR1 SGHTA, CDR2 FQGTGA. The ends lost 5 bases at V and 5 bases at J; junction bases unmatched: 10.

This chain links TRBV28 with TRBJ2-5, with D perhaps TRBD2 (6 bases). CDR1 and CDR2 (germline): MDHEN, SYDVKM. CDR3 length: 15 amino acids. The V and J ends lost 2 bases and 5 bases respectively, with 15 bases between them. DNA for the CDR3: TGTGCCAGCAGTTTAACGGGGGATTCGGTTGAGACCCAGTACTTC. Translated: CASSLTGDSVETQYF.

This CDR3 is CATSDTKTGNTEAFF. The CDR3 coding sequence is TGTGCCACCAGTGACACTAAGACAGGGAACACTGAAGCTTTCTTT. This sequence joins TRBV24-1 and TRBJ1-1; a possible D gene is TRBD1 (6 bases). Per germline, CDR1 KGHDR and CDR2 SFDVKD. V gave up 4 bases and J gave up 1 base, with 12 bases separating them. CDR3 size: 15 residues.

The chain has TRBV11-2 and TRBJ1-6; D remains ambiguous. Trimming took 3 bases from V and 0 from J, leaving 9 bases between them. The CDR3 runs 16 residues. CDR1 is SGHAT and CDR2 is FQNNGV in the germline V gene. This CDR3 is CASSFRGSSYNSPLHF. CDR3 DNA sequence: TGTGCCAGCAGCTTTCGAGGGAGCTCCTATAATTCACCCCTCCACTTT.

V usage is TRBV4-1 and J usage is TRBJ1-1; perhaps TRBD1 as D (5 bases). Trimming shortened V by 11 bases and J by 0 bases, and 13 bases separated the two germline ends. Germline V CDR1 and CDR2: MGHRA, YSYEKL. This CDR3 comprises 13 residues. CDR3 loop: CAASGTMNTEAFF. For the CDR3, the DNA is TGCGCCGCGAGCGGGACCATGAACACTGAAGCTTTCTTT.

The chain joins TRBV28 to TRBJ1-1; the match to TRBD1 covers 8 bases. The CDR3 totals 15 residues. Trimming removed 3 bases from V and 4 bases from J; junction bases left unmatched: 7. CDR1 is MDHEN, CDR2 SYDVKM, per germline. This chain's CDR3 is CASSLPGQGITEAFF. CDR3 nucleotides: TGTGCCAGCAGTTTGCCAGGACAGGGAATCACTGAAGCTTTCTTT.

V and J are TRBV5-1 and TRBJ2-1; weak D call: TRBD1 (5 bases). Germline V gene sequence: CDR1 SGHRS, CDR2 YFSETQ. This CDR3 has 14 amino acids. The V end lost 0 bases, the J end lost 12 bases, and 16 bases lay between the germline ends. CDR3 DNA sequence: TGCGCCAGCAGCTTGGGACAGACCAATGAAGGGCAGTTCTTC. Its protein is CASSLGQTNEGQFF.

This clone was recorded once. The gene calls are TRBV2 and TRBJ1-1; 11 bases align to TRBD1. J lost 6 bases, V lost 8 bases, and 5 bases had no gene match. Looked up from germline, CDR1 is SNHLY and CDR2 is FYNNEI. The CDR3 length is 13 residues. CDR3 nucleotides: TGTGCCAGCCCCTCGGGACAGGGGGCTGAAGCTTTCTTT. Translated, it gives CASPSGQGAEAFF.

V is TRBV10-2 and J is TRBJ1-3; D remains ambiguous. V gave up 3 bases and J gave up 7 bases, with 7 bases separating them. CDR1 is WSHSY and CDR2 is SAAADI in the germline V gene. The CDR3 extends over 12 amino acids. The CDR3 loop reads CASSDPGNTIYF. DNA of the CDR3: TGCGCCAGCAGTGATCCGGGGAACACCATATATTTT.

The chain uses TRBV6-5 and TRBJ1-5; D is uncertain. The V end was cut by 1 base, the J end by 6 bases, with 7 bases between. Germline CDR1 MNHEY, CDR2 SVGAGI. The CDR3 is made up of 13 amino acids. CDR3: CASSYLPGQPQHF. In DNA, the CDR3 is TGTGCCAGCAGTTACTTACCCGGTCAGCCCCAGCATTTT.

CDR3 protein: CASSEIRTGRQPQHF. CDR3 DNA: TGTGCCAGCAGTGAAATTAGGACAGGGCGGCAGCCCCAGCATTTT. J is TRBJ1-5 and V is TRBV6-1; 8 nucleotides line up with TRBD1. The CDR3 is made up of 15 amino acids. V gave up 2 bases and J gave up 7 bases; unmatched junction bases: 7. The germline V gene encodes CDR1 MNHNS and CDR2 SASEGT.

For this clone: Other DNA sequences within the sample encode an identical CDR3. The chain employs TRBV12-3 or TRBV12-4 and TRBJ2-2; D remains ambiguous. The CDR3 length is 12 residues. Trimming cost V 7 bases and J 1 base, with 4 bases left between them. CDR3 sequence (DNA): TGTGCCAGCATTCTGAACACCGGGGAGCTGTTTTTT. Its translation: CASILNTGELFF.

Note on this clone: Distinct nucleotide sequences in the sample also encode this CDR3. J is TRBJ2-5 and V is TRBV5-1; D may be TRBD1 (7 bases). The CDR3 sequence is 14 residues long. Germline V gene data show CDR1 as SGHRS and CDR2 as YFSETQ. Trimming pared 1 base from V and 5 bases from J, leaving 12 bases between. The CDR3 loop reads CASSLSGGRETQYF. Here the CDR3 DNA reads TGCGCCAGCAGCTTGTCAGGGGGGAGGGAGACCCAGTACTTC.

This clone was found once. J is TRBJ2-1 and V is TRBV28, with D tentatively TRBD2 (6 bases). CDR3 length: 14 residues. The germline gives CDR1 MDHEN, CDR2 SYDVKM. V dropped 6 bases and J dropped 0 bases, with 9 bases sitting between them. The CDR3 nucleotides are TGTGCCAGCAGCTTCGGGAGCTCCTACAATGAGCAGTTCTTC. This codes for CASSFGSSYNEQFF.

CDR3 coding DNA: TGTGCCAGCAGCCAGGGTCTGGGCGAGGGAAGGGAGACCCAGTACTTC. This codes for CASSQGLGEGRETQYF. V gene TRBV3-1 (or the pseudogene TRBV3-2) combines with J gene TRBJ2-5; tentative D call: TRBD2 (5 bases). There are 16 residues in the CDR3. The ends were cut back, 3 bases at V and 5 bases at J, with 19 bases in the middle. Germline lookup yields CDR1 LGHDT and CDR2 YNNKEL (reference sequence).

This chain connects TRBV11-3 to TRBJ2-5; possible D gene TRBD1, 5 bases. Germline values: CDR1 SGHNT, CDR2 YENEEA. The V and J ends lost 4 bases and 6 bases respectively, with 12 bases between them. The CDR3 has 13 residues. The DNA for the CDR3 is TGTGCCAGCAGCTCAGGGAACTGGCAGACCCAGTACTTC. As protein: CASSSGNWQTQYF. Combining the CDR3 with reference TRBV11-3 and TRBJ2-5 gives the whole variable domain EAGVVQSPRYKIIEKKQPVAFWCNPISGHNTLYWYLQNLGQGPELLIRYENEEAVDDSQLPKDRFSAERLKGVDSTLKIQPAELGDSAVYLCASSSGNWQTQYFGPGTRLLVL.

The chain recombines TRBV10-3 with TRBJ1-5; TRBD1 might be the D (6 bases). CDR1 and CDR2 from the germline V gene are ENHRY and SYGVKD. The CDR3 covers 15 residues. Trimming stripped 3 bases from V and 7 bases from J, with 16 bases between. The CDR3 spells CAISERGPGEQPQHF. In nucleotides, the CDR3 is TGTGCCATCAGTGAACGGGGCCCAGGGGAACAGCCCCAGCATTTT.

The rearrangement links TRBV5-1 to TRBJ2-2; 14 bases line up with TRBD2. This CDR3 comprises 16 residues. The ends lost 4 bases at V and 5 bases at J; junction bases unmatched: 4. The germline V gene has CDR1 SGHRS and CDR2 YFSETQ. The chain's CDR3 is CASSLRTSGGTGELFF. As DNA, the CDR3 is TGCGCCAGCAGCCTCCGGACTAGCGGGGGGACCGGGGAGCTGTTTTTT.

V is TRBV28 and J is TRBJ1-2, with TRBD1 as a possible D gene (6 bases). With 2 bases removed from V and 2 bases from J, the gap between germline ends came to 6 bases. Germline V gene lookup returns CDR1 MDHEN and CDR2 SYDVKM. The CDR3 spans 13 residues. The CDR3 region has the DNA TGTGCCAGCAGTTTAGGGACAAACTATGGCTACACCTTC. Its translation is CASSLGTNYGYTF.

There are a few counts of this clone. The genes are TRBV2 and TRBJ2-2, with 16 bases that match TRBD2. The length of the CDR3 is 16 residues. The V gene end was trimmed by 8 bases and the J gene end by 6 bases; junction bases not matched to a gene: 6. CDR1 SNHLY and CDR2 FYNNEI come from the germline V gene. The CDR3: CASARGLAGGPGELFF. DNA for the CDR3: TGTGCCAGCGCCCGGGGACTAGCGGGAGGGCCCGGGGAGCTGTTTTTT.

The chain links TRBV5-1 to TRBJ1-2; D is undetermined. The V end lost 0 bases, the J end lost 0 bases, and 9 bases lay between the germline ends. The CDR3 totals 15 residues. Germline V CDR1 and CDR2: SGHRS, YFSETQ. The CDR3 sequence is CASSLGQVANYGYTF. DNA for the CDR3: TGCGCCAGCAGCTTGGGGCAGGTAGCTAACTATGGCTACACCTTC. Based on the CDR3 plus reference TRBV5-1 and TRBJ1-2, the full variable domain is KAGVTQTPRYLIKTRGQQVTLSCSPISGHRSVSWYQQTPGQGLQFLFEYFSETQRNKGNFPGRFSGRQFSNSRSEMNVSTLELGDSALYLCASSLGQVANYGYTFGSGTRLTVV.

The chain employs TRBV15 and TRBJ2-7; weak D call: TRBD2 (6 bases). V was trimmed by 3 bases and J by 6 bases, leaving 12 bases between them. The CDR3 runs to 13 residues. Germline values: CDR1 LNHNV, CDR2 YYDKDF (reference sequence). CDR3 nucleotides: TGTGCCACCAGCAGCCACGGGGACTTCGAGCAGTACTTC. It translates to CATSSHGDFEQYF. The full variable domain, with the rest looked up from reference TRBV15 and TRBJ2-7, is DAMVIQNPRYQVTQFGKPVTLSCSQTLNHNVMYWYQQKSSQAPKLLFHYYDKDFNNEADTPDNFQSRRPNTSFCFLDIRSPGLGDTAMYLCATSSHGDFEQYFGPGTRLTVT.

V usage is TRBV4-2 and J usage is TRBJ2-3; 12 nucleotides align to TRBD2. The CDR3 is 16 residues long. Germline-derived CDR1 and CDR2 are LGHNA and YNFKEQ. V lost 4 bases and J lost 2; bases outside the gene matches: 4. Here the CDR3 reads CASSRRLAGDTDTQYF. The CDR3 DNA follows: TGTGCCAGCAGCCGAAGACTAGCGGGAGACACAGATACGCAGTATTTT.

The chain uses TRBV3-1 (or the pseudogene TRBV3-2) and TRBJ1-1; TRBD1 matches at 10 bases. Trimming took 4 bases from V and 10 from J; bases not matched to a gene: 12. Germline CDR1 reads LGHDT; CDR2 reads YNNKEL (reference sequence). The CDR3 is 15 amino acids. The CDR3 DNA follows: TGTGCCAGCAGCCGTAGGGGAGGACAGGGGGTGGGAGCTTTCTTT. This sequence encodes CASSRRGGQGVGAFF.

V and J are TRBV30 and TRBJ1-2; weak D call: TRBD1 (5 bases). Germline V gene sequence: CDR1 GTSNPN, CDR2 SVGIG (reference sequence). This CDR3 is built from 11 residues. This CDR3 reads CAGQPGIGYTF. CDR3 sequence (DNA): TGTGCGGGGCAGCCCGGTATTGGCTACACCTTC.

V and J are TRBV6-5 and TRBJ1-2; D is uncertain. This CDR3 region has 15 residues. CDR1 is MNHEY, CDR2 SVGAGI, per germline. V lost 0 bases to trimming and J lost 8 bases, with 16 bases between them. The CDR3 region has the DNA TGTGCCAGCAGTTACTCGAAGCGGGTTTTAAAGGGCTACACCTTC. Its translation is CASSYSKRVLKGYTF.